Following are 7 T cell receptor beta chains from one sample sequenced in a study of blood T cell repertoires in COVID-19 (dated by TCRdb to 2020 to 2021). Library prep was done by the immunoSEQ multiplex PCR assay. TCRdb re-hosts the immuneACCESS table, in-frame sequences only. Its copies lack some clones; in the studies checked, an unresolved V gene accounts for under half of them, and the cause for the rest is not known. This sample gives under 110,000 clones in total; about four fifths of them show up just once. Of the sample, around 15% is held by the ten largest clones. Sample: peripheral blood. The receptors derive from a woman aged 55-69 years with acute or convalescent COVID-19.

This chain links TRBV9 with TRBJ1-2; TRBD1 matches at 7 bases. V shed 4 bases and J 5 bases; nucleotides not matched to a gene: 14. CDR1 SGDLS and CDR2 YYNGEE come from the germline V gene. The CDR3 length is 16 residues. CDR3: CASSHSKGQGDYGYTF. CDR3 nucleotides: TGTGCCAGCAGCCACTCGAAGGGCCAGGGGGATTATGGCTACACCTTC. Supplemented by reference TRBV9 and TRBJ1-2, the full variable domain reads DSGVTQTPKHLITATGQRVTLRCSPRSGDLSVYWYQQSLDQGLQFLIQYYNGEERAKGNILERFSAQQFPDLHSELNLSSLELGDSALYFCASSHSKGQGDYGYTFGSGTRLTVV.

The gene calls are TRBV30 and TRBJ1-2; no firm D call. CDR1 is GTSNPN and CDR2 is SVGIG in the germline V gene (reference sequence). The CDR3 is 12 amino acids. Trimming stripped 0 bases from V and 10 bases from J, with 12 bases between. CDR3 DNA: TGTGCCTGGAGTGTGACGGCTGGAGACTACACCTTC. Its translation is CAWSVTAGDYTF. The complete variable domain, with remaining parts taken from reference TRBV30 and TRBJ1-2, reads SQTIHQWPATLVQPVGSPLSLECTVEGTSNPNLYWYRQAAGRGLQLLFYSVGIGQISSEVPQNLSASRPQDRQFILSSKKLLLSDSGFYLCAWSVTAGDYTFGSGTRLTVV.

In its sample, this clone was seen once. The V call is TRBV3-1 (or the pseudogene TRBV3-2), the J call TRBJ1-1, with D unresolved. CDR3 length equals 14 residues. The V gene's germline CDR1 is LGHDT and CDR2 YNNKEL (reference sequence). Trimming stripped 1 base from V and 1 base from J, with 7 bases between. CDR3 residues: CASSQGPQNTEAFF. CDR3 coding DNA: TGTGCCAGCAGCCAAGGTCCACAGAACACTGAAGCTTTCTTT.

This clone was counted a single time. The rearrangement joins TRBV19 to TRBJ1-5, with D possibly TRBD1 on 6 matching bases. V was shortened by 4 bases and J by 3 bases, with 13 bases between the two germline ends. The germline gives CDR1 LNHDA, CDR2 SQIVND (reference sequence). The CDR3 covers 15 residues. The CDR3 loop is CASSREQGNNQPQHF. The DNA for the CDR3 is TGTGCCAGTAGTAGAGAACAGGGCAACAATCAGCCCCAGCATTTT.

J is TRBJ2-5 and V is TRBV5-1, with a weak D call TRBD2 (5 bases). The CDR3 length is 13 residues. Germline CDR1 is SGHRS and CDR2 is YFSETQ. Trimming stripped 4 bases from V and 5 bases from J, with 12 bases between. The CDR3 loop is CASSPGVEETQYF. DNA for the CDR3: TGCGCCAGCAGCCCCGGGGTGGAGGAGACCCAGTACTTC.

V gene TRBV11-2 combines with J gene TRBJ1-1; no clear D. The V end lost 5 bases, the J end lost 3 bases, and 10 bases lay between the germline ends. Germline assignment: CDR1 SGHAT and CDR2 FQNNGV. The CDR3 runs to 13 residues. CDR3 sequence (DNA): TGTGCCAGCAGCCCCGGGAGGGACACTGAAGCTTTCTTT. Protein sequence: CASSPGRDTEAFF.

The chain links TRBV12-5 to TRBJ2-7; 11 bases match TRBD2. Trimming took 5 bases from V and 3 from J; bases not matched to a gene: 3. Germline assignment: CDR1 LGHNT and CDR2 FRNRAP. The CDR3 covers 14 residues. The chain's CDR3 is CASGRLAGLYEQYF. CDR3 coding DNA: TGTGCTAGTGGTCGACTAGCGGGACTCTACGAGCAGTACTTC.